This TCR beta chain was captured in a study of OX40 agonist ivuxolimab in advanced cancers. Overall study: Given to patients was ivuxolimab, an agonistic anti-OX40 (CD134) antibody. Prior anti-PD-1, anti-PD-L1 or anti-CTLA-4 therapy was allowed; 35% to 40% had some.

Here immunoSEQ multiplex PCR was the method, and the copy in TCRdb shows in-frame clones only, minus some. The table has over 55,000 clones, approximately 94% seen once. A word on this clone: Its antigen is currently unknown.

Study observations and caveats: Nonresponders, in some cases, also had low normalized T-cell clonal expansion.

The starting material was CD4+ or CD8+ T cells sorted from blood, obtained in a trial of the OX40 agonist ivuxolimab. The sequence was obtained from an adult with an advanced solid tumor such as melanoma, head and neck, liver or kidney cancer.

The CDR3 DNA follows: TGTGCCAGCAGTTGGCTCAATCCGGGACTAGCGGGAGTAATCTCCTACGAGCAGTACTTC. This translates into CASSWLNPGLAGVISYEQYF. The chain recombines TRBV28 with TRBJ2-7; 14 nucleotides agree with TRBD2. Germline CDR1 and CDR2: MDHEN and SYDVKM. The CDR3 contains 20 residues. With V trimmed by 4 bases and J by 0 bases, 14 bases remained unmatched.